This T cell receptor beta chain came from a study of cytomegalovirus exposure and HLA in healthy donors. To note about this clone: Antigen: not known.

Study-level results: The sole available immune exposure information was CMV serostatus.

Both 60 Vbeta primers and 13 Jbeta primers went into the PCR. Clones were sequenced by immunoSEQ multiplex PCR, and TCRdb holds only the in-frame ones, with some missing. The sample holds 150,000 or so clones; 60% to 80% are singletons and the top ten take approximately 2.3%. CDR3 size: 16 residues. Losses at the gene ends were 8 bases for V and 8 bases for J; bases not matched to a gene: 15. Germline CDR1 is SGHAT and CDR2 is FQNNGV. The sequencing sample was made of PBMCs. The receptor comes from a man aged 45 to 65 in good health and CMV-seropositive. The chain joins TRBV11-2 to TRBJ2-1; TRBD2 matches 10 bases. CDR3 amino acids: CASAWVAGLASDEQFF. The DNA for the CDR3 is TGTGCCAGCGCCTGGGTCGCGGGACTAGCGAGCGATGAGCAGTTCTTC.